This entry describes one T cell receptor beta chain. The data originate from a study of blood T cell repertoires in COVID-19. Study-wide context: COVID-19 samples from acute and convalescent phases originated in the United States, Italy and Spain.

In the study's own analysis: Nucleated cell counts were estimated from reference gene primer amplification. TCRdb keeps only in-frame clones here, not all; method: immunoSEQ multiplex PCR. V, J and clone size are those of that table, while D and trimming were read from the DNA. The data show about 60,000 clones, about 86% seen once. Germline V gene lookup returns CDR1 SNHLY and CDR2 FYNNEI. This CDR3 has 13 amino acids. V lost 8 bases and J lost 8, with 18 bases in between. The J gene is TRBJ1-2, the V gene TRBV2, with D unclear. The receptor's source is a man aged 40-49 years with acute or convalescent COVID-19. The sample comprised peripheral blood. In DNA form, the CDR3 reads TGTGCCAGCCGATGGACCGGGGAGAGCGGCTACACCTTC. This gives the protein CASRWTGESGYTF.